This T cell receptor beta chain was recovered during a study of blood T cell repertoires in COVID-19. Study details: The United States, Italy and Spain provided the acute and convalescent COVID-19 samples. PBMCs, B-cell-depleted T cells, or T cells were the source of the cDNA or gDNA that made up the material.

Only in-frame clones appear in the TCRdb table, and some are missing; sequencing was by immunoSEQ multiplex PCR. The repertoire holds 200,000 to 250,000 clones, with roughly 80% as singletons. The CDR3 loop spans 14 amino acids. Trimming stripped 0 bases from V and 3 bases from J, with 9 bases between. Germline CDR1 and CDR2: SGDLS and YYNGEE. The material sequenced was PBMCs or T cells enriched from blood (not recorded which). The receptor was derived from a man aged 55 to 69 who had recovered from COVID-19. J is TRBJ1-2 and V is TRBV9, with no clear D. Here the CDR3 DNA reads TGTGCCAGCAGCGTAGGTAGCAGCGACTATGGCTACACCTTC. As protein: CASSVGSSDYGYTF.